A single sample gave rise to the 13 T cell receptor beta chains below, sequenced in a study of cytomegalovirus exposure and HLA in healthy donors. The PCR employed 60 Vbeta primers together with 13 Jbeta primers. The assay was immunoSEQ multiplex PCR, and TCRdb's table has in-frame clones only and misses some. The sample contains 130,000 or so clones, less than 80% of which appear only once. Sequenced material: PBMCs. The receptors shown here come from a man aged 35 to 55 in good health and CMV-seropositive.

This clone showed up just a few times. This sequence joins TRBV6-5 and TRBJ2-1; tentative D call: TRBD2 (5 bases). CDR1 is MNHEY, CDR2 SVGAGI, per germline. Trimming took off 2 bases at V and 0 bases at J, with 8 bases between the two ends. The CDR3 extends over 15 amino acids. DNA of the CDR3: TGTGCCAGCAGTTACGGGCGGGTCTCCTACAATGAGCAGTTCTTC. Translated, it gives CASSYGRVSYNEQFF.

V is TRBV5-6 and J is TRBJ1-1; D is possibly TRBD1 (6 bases). The CDR3 runs to 17 residues. The V end was cut by 1 base, the J end by 5 bases, with 21 bases between. Germline values: CDR1 SGHDT, CDR2 YYEEEE. DNA for the CDR3: TGTGCCAGCAGCTTGATTGAGGCGTGGGCCAGGGGAACTGAAGCTTTCTTT. This codes for CASSLIEAWARGTEAFF.

The sample holds a few counts of this clone. The V and J genes are TRBV27 and TRBJ2-5; D may be TRBD1 (5 bases). The germline gives CDR1 MNHEY, CDR2 SMNVEV (reference sequence). The CDR3 sequence is 15 residues long. Between the trimmed V and J ends, which lost 3 bases and 5 bases, there was a span of 16 bases. The DNA for the CDR3 is TGTGCCAGCAGTTTCGGAGTACAGGCGTGGGAGACCCAGTACTTC. This codes for CASSFGVQAWETQYF.

The V and J genes are TRBV27 and TRBJ2-7; D ambiguous. V shed 3 bases and J shed 0 bases, with 9 bases lying between them. CDR1 and CDR2 from the germline V gene are MNHEY and SMNVEV (reference sequence). This CDR3 is built from 14 residues. The CDR3 bases are TGTGCCAGCAGTTTGCACCGCAGCTCCTACGAGCAGTACTTC. This translates into CASSLHRSSYEQYF.

V is TRBV7-2 and J is TRBJ2-3, with 13 bases that match TRBD2. The J segment lost 6 bases and the V segment lost 4 bases, leaving 7 bases of the junction unmatched. Per germline, CDR1 SGHTA and CDR2 FQGNSA. The CDR3 is 16 residues long. The CDR3 sequence: CASSSLTSGGRDTQYF. In DNA, the CDR3 is TGTGCCAGCAGCTCCCTGACTAGCGGGGGGCGGGATACGCAGTATTTT.

The chain couples TRBV18 to TRBJ1-1; 8 positions match TRBD1. This CDR3 comprises 15 residues. Germline lookup yields CDR1 KGHSH and CDR2 LQKENI. J gave up 3 bases and V 2 bases, and 5 bases lay outside the gene matches. The CDR3 nucleotides read TGTGCCAGCTCACCATTCATACAGGGGGACACTGAAGCTTTCTTT. Translation gives CASSPFIQGDTEAFF.

The J gene is TRBJ2-6, the V gene TRBV10-1, with D unresolved. The CDR3 runs to 16 residues. Germline V lookup: CDR1 WNHNN, CDR2 SYGVQD (reference sequence). Trimming pared 0 bases from V and 0 bases from J, leaving 6 bases between. Written as DNA, the CDR3 is TGCGCCAGCAGTGAGTCGCGGATCTCTGGGGCCAACGTCCTGACTTTC. Residues: CASSESRISGANVLTF.

The rearrangement joins TRBV11-2 to TRBJ2-3; 10 nucleotides align to TRBD2. The CDR3 is 18 amino acids. Germline V lookup: CDR1 SGHAT, CDR2 FQNNGV. J lost 4 bases, V lost 4 bases, and 14 bases had no gene match. CDR3 in DNA: TGTGCCAGCAGCTCACCCGGCCCAGCGGGGGGGCCGGCAGATACGCAGTATTTT. It translates to CASSSPGPAGGPADTQYF.

The CDR3 reads CASSTAGKSSYNSPLHF. Here the CDR3 DNA reads TGTGCCAGCAGTACCGCAGGGAAGAGCTCCTATAATTCACCCCTCCACTTT. The chain recombines TRBV28 with TRBJ1-6; tentatively, D is TRBD1 (5 bases). Per the germline V gene, CDR1 is MDHEN and CDR2 is SYDVKM. V gave up 5 bases and J gave up 0 bases, with 14 bases separating them. The CDR3 runs 17 residues.

The CDR3 loop reads CASSVDPGGDHYGYTF. The CDR3, as DNA: TGTGCCAGCAGCGTAGATCCTGGAGGGGATCACTATGGCTACACCTTC. The chain uses TRBV9 and TRBJ1-2; tentative D call: TRBD1 (5 bases). Germline CDR1 is SGDLS and CDR2 is YYNGEE. This CDR3 spans 16 amino acids. V lost 0 bases to trimming and J lost 3 bases, with 15 bases between them. Full variable domain (rest looked up from reference TRBV9 and TRBJ1-2): DSGVTQTPKHLITATGQRVTLRCSPRSGDLSVYWYQQSLDQGLQFLIQYYNGEERAKGNILERFSAQQFPDLHSELNLSSLELGDSALYFCASSVDPGGDHYGYTFGSGTRLTVV.

Notes on this clone: An end of the junction does not agree with germline; a read error may underlie this. The rearrangement links TRBV7-9 to TRBJ2-6; a possible D gene is TRBD2 (6 bases). This CDR3 has 17 amino acids. The germline CDR1 and CDR2 sequences are SEHNR and FQNEAQ (reference sequence). The CDR3 region has the DNA TGTTCCAGCCCCCGGGGAGGATATGGCTCTGGGGCCAACGTCCTGACTTTC. Its protein is CSSPRGGYGSGANVLTF.

The V call is TRBV11-2, the J call TRBJ2-5; D is possibly TRBD2 (6 bases). The DNA end is more similar to TRBJ2-7, so the J call may be wrong. There are 14 residues in the CDR3. Germline CDR1 reads SGHAT; CDR2 reads FQNNGV. The CDR3 spells CASGGDGSSYEQYF. The CDR3 nucleotides read TGTGCCAGCGGCGGGGACGGTAGCTCCTACGAGCAGTACTTC.

The CDR3 nucleotides are TGTGCCAGCAGTTCCACAGCCGGGGAGCTGTTTTTT. It codes for CASSSTAGELFF. The V gene is TRBV6-5, the J gene TRBJ2-2; D unresolved. The CDR3 spans 12 residues. Germline CDR1 and CDR2: MNHEY and SVGAGI. V lost 4 bases to trimming and J lost 6 bases, with 6 bases between them.